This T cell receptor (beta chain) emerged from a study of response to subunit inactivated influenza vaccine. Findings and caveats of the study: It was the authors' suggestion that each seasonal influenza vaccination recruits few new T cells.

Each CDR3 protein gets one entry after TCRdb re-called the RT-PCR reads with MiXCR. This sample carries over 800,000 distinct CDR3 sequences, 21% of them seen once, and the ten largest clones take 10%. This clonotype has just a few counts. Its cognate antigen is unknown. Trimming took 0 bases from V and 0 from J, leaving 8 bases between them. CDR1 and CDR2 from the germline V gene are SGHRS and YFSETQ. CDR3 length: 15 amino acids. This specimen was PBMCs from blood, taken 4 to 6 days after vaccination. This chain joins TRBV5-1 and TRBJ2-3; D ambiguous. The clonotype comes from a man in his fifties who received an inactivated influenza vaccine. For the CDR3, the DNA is TGCGCCAGCAGCTTGGTCCCGGCGAGCACAGATACGCAGTATTTT. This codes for CASSLVPASTDTQYF.